The rows below give T cell receptor beta chains drawn from one sample of a study of shared clonotypes between healthy human individuals. Some clones are missing from TCRdb's copy, which holds only in-frame ones; the method was immunoSEQ multiplex PCR. The sample includes some 350,000 clones, under 80% of them seen just once. Sequences were obtained from memory CD4+ T cells sorted from blood. These receptors all come from a young man in good health. Each CDR3 is given with its conserved first and last residue. The D gene is left open where the match is weak. Expanded clones get a size class; other rows say once, few or many, or leave the size out.

J	V	size	D	length	DNA	CDR3
TRBJ2-5	TRBV2	-	TRBD1	15	TGTGCCAGCAGTGATCGGGGACAGTTACAAGAGACCCAGTACTTC	CASSDRGQLQETQYF
TRBJ2-1	TRBV15	-	TRBD2	13	TGTGCCACCATGAGGGAGGGGAATGTGGAGCAGTTCTTC	CATMREGNVEQFF
TRBJ1-4	TRBV28	-	TRBD1	14	TGTGCCAGCAGCCTGGGACAGGGCCGCAGGGGACTGTTTTTT	CASSLGQGRRGLFF
TRBJ2-7	TRBV4-3	once	-	15	TGCGCCAGCAGCCAAGAGCGCGCCGGGGATTACGAGCAGTACTTC	CASSQERAGDYEQYF
TRBJ1-5	TRBV19	-	TRBD1	16	TGTGCCAGTAGTACACTCCGACAGGGAGGCGATCAGCCCCAGCATTTT	CASSTLRQGGDQPQHF
TRBJ2-1	TRBV28	-	-	15	TGTGCCAGCAGGAGTCTTTACCTCCCTTACAATGAGCAGTTCTTC	CASRSLYLPYNEQFF
TRBJ1-3	TRBV28	-	TRBD1	14	TGTGCCAGCACCCTACAGGGGCCTGGAAACACCATATATTTT	CASTLQGPGNTIYF
TRBJ1-5	TRBV7-9	-	TRBD1	14	TGTGCCAGCAGCTTACAGGGGGCGAATCAGCCCCAGCATTTT	CASSLQGANQPQHF
TRBJ2-7	TRBV6-5	-	TRBD1	14	TGTGCCACACGGGGACAGGGGGAATCCTACGAGCAGTACTTC	CATRGQGESYEQYF
TRBJ2-5	TRBV5-1	-	-	15	TGCGCCAGCAGCTTGAATTGGCGGGGGCGGGAGACCCAGTACTTC	CASSLNWRGRETQYF
TRBJ1-1	TRBV18	-	-	14	TGTGCCAGCTCGCCGGGGGGGATGGCCACTGAAGCTTTCTTT	CASSPGGMATEAFF
TRBJ2-6	TRBV27	-	-	18	TGTGCCAGCACACGGACAGGGCGGGAGAGCTCTGGGGCCAACGTCCTGACTTTC	CASTRTGRESSGANVLTF
TRBJ2-2	TRBV10-3	-	-	13	TGTGCCATCAGCGAGGACAGCACCGGGGAGCTGTTTTTT	CAISEDSTGELFF
TRBJ2-7	TRBV10-3	few	TRBD1	18	TGTGCCATCAGGGCCGGGACAGGGGGCGCGGGTACAAGCTACGAGCAGTACTTC	CAIRAGTGGAGTSYEQYF
TRBJ2-3	TRBV6-6	-	-	14	TGTGCCAGCAGCCTCCCTGACGGCACAGATACGCAGTATTTT	CASSLPDGTDTQYF
TRBJ1-5	TRBV19	few	-	13	TGTGCCAGTAGTGGGCGGGGTATATCTCCCCAGCATTTT	CASSGRGISPQHF
TRBJ2-3	TRBV5-1	-	-	12	TGCGCCAGCAGCTCGCCCACAGATACGCAGTATTTT	CASSSPTDTQYF
TRBJ2-2	TRBV5-6	-	-	14	TGTGCCAGCAGCTTGCCCCTCAAAACCGGGGAGCTGTTTTTT	CASSLPLKTGELFF
TRBJ2-1	TRBV6-1	-	TRBD1	16	TGTGCCAGCAGTGGAACAGGGGGCTTGATGGACAATGAGCAGTTCTTC	CASSGTGGLMDNEQFF
TRBJ2-5	TRBV12-5	-	-	14	TGTGCTGGTGGTTACGGGACCGGACAAGAGACCCAGTACTTC	CAGGYGTGQETQYF
TRBJ1-2	TRBV27	-	-	11	TGTGCCAGCAGTGAGGTCAAGAGCCACACCTTC	CASSEVKSHTF
TRBJ2-5	TRBV11-2	many	-	13	TGTGCCAGCAGCTTAAGTCACCAAGAGACCCAGTACTTC	CASSLSHQETQYF
TRBJ2-1	TRBV4-3	-	-	18	TGCGCCAGCAGCCAAGATAGAATAAGGGACTTCCCCTACAATGAGCAGTTCTTC	CASSQDRIRDFPYNEQFF
TRBJ2-3	TRBV29-1	-	-	16	TGCAGCGCTGGAGGCGCACAGGGAGTGGGCACAGATACGCAGTATTTT	CSAGGAQGVGTDTQYF
TRBJ2-6	TRBV2	-	TRBD2	17	TGTGCCAGCAGTCTAGGACTAGCGGGAGCTGGGGCCAACGTCCTGACTTTC	CASSLGLAGAGANVLTF
TRBJ2-1	TRBV10-3	few	TRBD1	17	TGTGCCATCAGTGAGGTTGGTACGGGACAGGGGAACGATGAGCAGTTCTTC	CAISEVGTGQGNDEQFF
TRBJ2-3	TRBV5-1	once	TRBD2	16	TGCGCCAGCAGCCCCTCCACTAGCGGGAGCACAGATACGCAGTATTTT	CASSPSTSGSTDTQYF
TRBJ2-1	TRBV7-3	-	-	13	TGTGCCAGCAGCTTAAGTCGTGATAATGAGCAGTTCTTC	CASSLSRDNEQFF
TRBJ2-1	TRBV5-6	-	-	18	TGTGCCAGCAGCTCAGTGGAACGACCTTTATTGGTGAACAATGAGCAGTTCTTC	CASSSVERPLLVNNEQFF
TRBJ1-1	TRBV7-8	few	-	14	TGTGCCAGCAGCTTAGGCCAGGCGAACACTGAAGCTTTCTTT	CASSLGQANTEAFF
TRBJ2-4	TRBV2	-	TRBD1	15	TGTGCCAGCAGCCTGACAGGGGGCGGCAAAAACATTCAGTACTTC	CASSLTGGGKNIQYF
TRBJ1-2	TRBV25-1	many	-	13	TGTGCCAGCAGTGACAGACGGGGAACTGGCTACACCTTC	CASSDRRGTGYTF
TRBJ2-2	TRBV13	-	-	12	TGTGCCACCAAAGGGGACACCGGGGAGCTGTTTTTT	CATKGDTGELFF
TRBJ2-7	TRBV5-6	-	TRBD2	15	TGTGCCAGCAGCTTGGATGAGGGACTACCCTACGAGCAGTACTTC	CASSLDEGLPYEQYF
TRBJ2-1	TRBV28	once	TRBD1	15	TGTGCCAGCAGATCGGACAGGGGCGACTACAATGAGCAGTTCTTC	CASRSDRGDYNEQFF
TRBJ2-1	TRBV5-4	-	-	15	TGTGCCAGCCTGACGGGCGGAGGCTCCTACAATGAGCAGTTCTTC	CASLTGGGSYNEQFF
TRBJ2-7	TRBV10-1	-	-	14	TGCGCCAGCAGTGAGTCGGGCCGTACCTACGAGCAGTACTTC	CASSESGRTYEQYF
TRBJ2-7	TRBV28	-	-	14	TGTGCCAGCAGTGAAAGGTCTACCTCCTACGAGCAGTACTTC	CASSERSTSYEQYF
TRBJ1-4	TRBV5-4	-	TRBD1	15	TGTGCCAGCAGCTCGAAGGGACAGGGTAATGAAAAACTGTTTTTT	CASSSKGQGNEKLFF
TRBJ2-5	TRBV11-3	-	TRBD2	14	TGTGCCAGCAGCCCGACAGCGGGAGGAGAGACCCAGTACTTC	CASSPTAGGETQYF
TRBJ1-2	TRBV5-8	-	TRBD1	18	TGTGCCAGCACCACCAGGGACAGACGTTCTTCTATGGTGAATGGCTACACCTTC	CASTTRDRRSSMVNGYTF
TRBJ2-7	TRBV7-9	-	-	14	TGTGCCACCTCAGGAGAGGCTAGAACCTACGAGCAGTACTTC	CATSGEARTYEQYF